This entry concerns a single T cell receptor beta chain. Sequencing was performed with immunoSEQ multiplex PCR; in TCRdb, only in-frame clones are kept and a portion is missing. The sample lists about 110,000 clones, 87% seen once, with around 3% in the top ten. This sample was included in a study of T cell responses to AZD1222 COVID-19 vaccine. This CDR3 is built from 13 residues. Trimming took 6 bases from V and 6 from J; bases not matched to a gene: 4. Germline V CDR1 and CDR2: SGHNT, YENEEA. The receptor was derived from an adult in good health. The material sequenced was peripheral blood, taken on day 0 of AZD1222 vaccination. The genes are TRBV11-3 and TRBJ2-3, with TRBD1 matching over 9 bases. As DNA, the CDR3 is TGTGCCAGCAGGCGGACAGGGGACGATACGCAGTATTTT. As protein: CASRRTGDDTQYF.